Sequencing of this TCR beta chain was carried out in a study of cytomegalovirus exposure and HLA in healthy donors. Study-level information: Of over 350 genotyped donors, about 80% grouped in the Caucasian-associated ancestry cluster. Whole-study results and caveats: In a later analysis, compared with equally common non-associated chains, HLA-associated beta chains were more expanded. Most of the TCR beta V segments (in an earlier analysis) were productive either about 87% or about 30% of the time.

Germline loops: CDR1 SGHAT, CDR2 FQNNGV. The CDR3 length is 16 residues. The junction had 10 bases not matched to a gene; V was cut back by 3 bases and J by 3 bases. Primers included in the PCR were 60 Vbeta and 13 Jbeta primers. Sequenced by immunoSEQ multiplex PCR; TCRdb stores in-frame clones only, minus some. The sample yields fewer than 110,000 clones, roughly 73% seen once. Comments on this clone: The antigen is unknown.

Sequences were obtained from PBMCs. The source is a man under 40 in good health and CMV-seronegative. The rearrangement joins TRBV11-2 to TRBJ2-7; 8 nucleotides agree with TRBD1. The CDR3 DNA is TGTGCCAGCAGCTTCGGAGGGACAGGTTATTTCTACGAGCAGTACTTC. Residues: CASSFGGTGYFYEQYF.